The rows below give T cell receptor beta chains drawn from one sample of a study of molecular identifiers for immune sequencing clone quantification. TCRdb recomputed calls from the PCR reads with MiXCR, one row per CDR3 protein. The table has about 500,000 distinct CDR3 sequences, over 20% seen once. The specimen was naive CD8+ T cells from blood, with Jurkat cell RNA spiked in. The receptors stem from a human donor in good health. Some libraries in this study had Jurkat cell RNA spiked in. Each CDR3 is given with its conserved first and last residue. D genes are given only for firm matches. Clone size is given for some rows only: seen once, a few or many times, or a class if the clone is expanded.

v_call	clone_size	cdr3_length	j_call	d_call	cdr3_nt	cdr3_aa
TRBV20-1	-	17	TRBJ2-7	-	TGCAGTGCTAGAGATATGCTGGGACCATCCCTTGGCTACGAGCAGTACTTC	CSARDMLGPSLGYEQYF
TRBV27	many	15	TRBJ1-1	-	TGTGCCAGCAGTTTGGTGGGGAATATTGACACTGAAGCTTTCTTT	CASSLVGNIDTEAFF
TRBV7-6	-	14	TRBJ2-1	TRBD2	TGTGCCAGCAGCCGCGGGGGGGCGGTCAATGAGCAGTTCTTC	CASSRGGAVNEQFF
TRBV5-1	many	14	TRBJ2-7	-	TGTGCCAGCAGCTTAGTCGGGGATTCCTACGAGCAGTACTTC	CASSLVGDSYEQYF
TRBV7-6	-	14	TRBJ1-1	-	TGTGCCACCAGCTTAGGGGGAGAAGGTACTGAAGCTTTCTTT	CATSLGGEGTEAFF
TRBV7-8	many	13	TRBJ1-6	-	TGTGCCAGCAGCTTAGTCCCCGAGTCACCCCTCCACTTT	CASSLVPESPLHF
TRBV6-5	many	13	TRBJ2-7	TRBD1	TGTGCCAGCAGTGTCGGGACAGGGTACGAGCAGTACTTC	CASSVGTGYEQYF
TRBV11-2	few	14	TRBJ2-3	-	TGTGCCAGCAACCTACCCCCAGGCGCAGATACGCAGTATTTT	CASNLPPGADTQYF
TRBV7-9	-	15	TRBJ2-1	TRBD2	TGTGCCAGCAGCCGCCCCGGCGGGAGCTACAATGAGCAGTTCTTC	CASSRPGGSYNEQFF
TRBV9	few	18	TRBJ2-5	-	TGTGCCAGCAGCGTAGTAGGGGGGCGGGGCGGCCTGGAGGAGACCCAGTACTTC	CASSVVGGRGGLEETQYF
TRBV2	many	14	TRBJ1-4	TRBD1	TGTGCCAGCAGCGCCGGACAGGGGATTGAAAAACTGTTTTTT	CASSAGQGIEKLFF
TRBV5-1	many	20	TRBJ2-3	TRBD1	TGCGCCAGCAGCTTGAGAGGGACAGGGGGCTACGGAATCGGCACAGATACGCAGTATTTT	CASSLRGTGGYGIGTDTQYF
TRBV14	few	15	TRBJ2-2	-	TGTGCCAGCAGCCAGGGAGTCGGCCTCTACGGGGAGCTGTTTTTT	CASSQGVGLYGELFF
TRBV2	-	15	TRBJ2-5	TRBD2	TGTGCCAGCAGGTTGACTAGCGGGGACTGGGAGACCCAGTACTTC	CASRLTSGDWETQYF
TRBV29-1	many	13	TRBJ2-2	-	TGCAGCGTTGAAGGCAGGGCTGACGGGGAGCTGTTTTTT	CSVEGRADGELFF
TRBV13	few	15	TRBJ1-1	TRBD1	TGTGCCAGCACCCGAGGGACAGGGTCGGACACTGAAGCTTTCTTT	CASTRGTGSDTEAFF
TRBV5-5	-	14	TRBJ2-7	-	TGTGCCAGCAGCTTTTTACAGGGTAGTGACGAGCAGTACTTC	CASSFLQGSDEQYF
TRBV20-1	-	17	TRBJ2-6	TRBD1	TGCAGTGCAAACCGGGACAGGGGAATCTCTGGGGCCAACGTCCTGACTTTC	CSANRDRGISGANVLTF
TRBV5-4	few	13	TRBJ1-1	TRBD1	TGTGCCAGCAGCTTGGGTGGACAGGCTGAAGCTTTCTTT	CASSLGGQAEAFF
TRBV6-2/TRBV6-3	many	16	TRBJ1-6	-	TGTGCCAGCAGTTACTCGATATTGGGACATAATTCACCCCTCCACTTT	CASSYSILGHNSPLHF
TRBV5-1	many	14	TRBJ2-7	-	TGCGCCAGCAGCCACGAACTGGGCAGCTGGGAGCAGTACTTC	CASSHELGSWEQYF
TRBV6-2/TRBV6-3	many	15	TRBJ2-7	TRBD1	TGTGCCAGCAGAACCTGGGACAGGCCACCCTACGAGCAGTACTTC	CASRTWDRPPYEQYF
TRBV12-3/TRBV12-4	few	13	TRBJ2-5	-	TGTGCCAGCAGTTTATACGGGGTCGAGACCCAGTACTTC	CASSLYGVETQYF
TRBV6-6	many	11	TRBJ2-2	-	TGTGCCAGCAGTCTCACCGGGGAGCTGTTTTTT	CASSLTGELFF
TRBV3-1	-	17	TRBJ1-2	-	TGTGCCAGCAGCCAGAACCCGTTCAGGTCAGCTAACTATGGCTACACCTTC	CASSQNPFRSANYGYTF
TRBV19	-	11	TRBJ2-1	-	TGTGCCAGTCGTATTGGAGGGTGGCAGTTCTTC	CASRIGGWQFF
TRBV4-1	-	14	TRBJ1-4	TRBD1	TGCGCCAGCAGCCGCACTCCAGGGGGAGAAAAACTGTTTTTT	CASSRTPGGEKLFF
TRBV4-1	many	16	TRBJ1-1	-	TGCGCCAGCAGCCAAGATGGAGGGGGGTACGACACTGAAGCTTTCTTT	CASSQDGGGYDTEAFF
TRBV5-6	many	15	TRBJ2-7	TRBD1	TGTGCCAGCAGCCCCGGGACAGGACTCTCCTACGAGCAGTACTTC	CASSPGTGLSYEQYF
TRBV20-1	-	15	TRBJ2-7	TRBD1	TGCAGTGCTAGAGATATGGACAGGGGGGTTGGAGAGCAGTACTTC	CSARDMDRGVGEQYF
TRBV6-5	-	11	TRBJ2-7	TRBD2	TGTGCCTGCGGGGGGAACTACGAGCAGTACTTC	CACGGNYEQYF
TRBV10-2	-	18	TRBJ2-5	-	TGCGCCAGCAGTGAGTACTACTTGGAAACCGGGGACCAAGAGGCCCAGTACTTC	CASSEYYLETGDQEAQYF
TRBV6-2/TRBV6-3	few	17	TRBJ2-2	-	TGTGCCAGCAGTTATGGCCGTGCCGGAGCGCCCACCGGGGAGCTGTTTTTT	CASSYGRAGAPTGELFF
TRBV7-9	-	12	TRBJ2-3	-	TGTGCCAGCAGCCACCTTAAAGATACGCAGTATTTT	CASSHLKDTQYF
TRBV4-1	-	20	TRBJ2-1	TRBD2	TGCGCCAGCAGCCAAGATGGGGGACTAGCGGGGGGGATTACCTACAATGAGCCGTTCTTC	CASSQDGGLAGGITYNEPFF
TRBV12-3/TRBV12-4	few	13	TRBJ2-3	-	TGTGCCAGCGAGGGGGAAGTTGCAGATACGCAGTATTTT	CASEGEVADTQYF
TRBV6-2/TRBV6-3	-	14	TRBJ2-3	-	TGTGCCGCGGGTGGGCAGGCCCAGGAAGATACGCAGTATTTT	CAAGGQAQEDTQYF
TRBV4-3	few	13	TRBJ1-5	-	TGCGCCAGCAGCCCCTTGGCAGGACAGCCCCAGCATTTT	CASSPLAGQPQHF
TRBV7-9	many	12	TRBJ1-1	-	TGTGCCAGCAGGAGATATAACACTGAAGCTTTCTTT	CASRRYNTEAFF
TRBV27	-	13	TRBJ2-7	TRBD1	TGTGTCAGCAAATCAAACAGGGGCGACGAGCAGTACTTC	CVSKSNRGDEQYF
TRBV9	many	15	TRBJ2-1	TRBD2	TGTGCCAGCAGCGTAGGCGGGAGGGGGGACAATGAGCAGTTCTTC	CASSVGGRGDNEQFF
TRBV6-2/TRBV6-3	-	13	TRBJ2-7	-	TGTGCCAGCAGTGACGGCTACCTATACGAGCAGTACTTC	CASSDGYLYEQYF
TRBV14	many	12	TRBJ2-7	-	TGTGCCAGCAGCCAGGAGGCCTACGAGCAGTACTTC	CASSQEAYEQYF
TRBV7-6	many	16	TRBJ2-3	TRBD2	TGTGCCAGCAGCTTAGCTAGCGGGGCTACCACAGATACGCAGTATTTT	CASSLASGATTDTQYF
TRBV20-1	-	14	TRBJ2-3	-	TGCAGTGCTAGAGGTCCGGGGTGGGCAGATACGCAGTATTTT	CSARGPGWADTQYF
TRBV7-9	many	16	TRBJ2-5	-	TGTGCCAGCAGCTTGGGGGCCACTCTAGCTCAAGAGACCCAGTACTTC	CASSLGATLAQETQYF
TRBV19	many	13	TRBJ2-7	-	TGTGCCACAGGTCTCGGCGGGTTTTACGAGCAGTACTTC	CATGLGGFYEQYF
TRBV4-3	few	12	TRBJ2-1	-	TGCGCCAGCAGCCAAGTTAGGACTGAGCAGTTCTTC	CASSQVRTEQFF
TRBV29-1	few	15	TRBJ1-2	TRBD1	TGCAGCGTTGAAGGGAGGGACAGGGCATCCTATGGCTACACCTTC	CSVEGRDRASYGYTF
TRBV11-2	-	15	TRBJ1-3	-	TGTGCCAGCAGCTTTGAACAGGGTCCTGGAAACACCATATATTTT	CASSFEQGPGNTIYF
TRBV29-1	-	20	TRBJ1-5	TRBD1	TGCAGCGTTGAAGTCAACCGGGACAGGGGCCGCGCTTTGGGCAATCAGCCCCAGCATTTT	CSVEVNRDRGRALGNQPQHF
TRBV4-3	many	16	TRBJ1-1	-	TGCGCCAGCAGCCAAGAAACTGGCAGGGTGAACACTGAAGCTTTCTTT	CASSQETGRVNTEAFF
TRBV5-4	many	16	TRBJ1-6	-	TGTGCCAGCAGCCTTACAGCCTTCTCCTATAATTCACCCCTCCACTTT	CASSLTAFSYNSPLHF
TRBV27	-	15	TRBJ2-7	TRBD2	TGTGCCAGCAGTTTATCGTTTAGCGGGGCCCGGGAGCAGTACTTC	CASSLSFSGAREQYF
TRBV4-1	few	14	TRBJ2-7	-	TGCGCCAGCAGCCAAGACGGGCGGTCCTACGAGCAGTACTTC	CASSQDGRSYEQYF
TRBV29-1	many	13	TRBJ2-7	TRBD2	TGCAGCGCCGGTAGCGGGAGACTGTACGAGCAGTACTTC	CSAGSGRLYEQYF
TRBV4-3	many	15	TRBJ1-5	-	TGCGCCAGCAGCCCCAACTCGGACAGCAATCAGCCCCAGCATTTT	CASSPNSDSNQPQHF